These 20 T cell receptor beta chains came from one sample sequenced in a study of T-cell reconstitution after alpha-beta-depleted transplantation in children. TCRbeta library construction was performed incorporating unique molecular identifiers. A single record per CDR3 protein comes from TCRdb applying MiXCR to the PCR reads. Of about 600,000 distinct CDR3 sequences listed, approximately 22% are singletons. Specimen: PBMCs, mostly from graft donor cells, collected 360 days after TCRalphabeta/CD19-depleted stem cell transplant. The receptors were gathered from a boy under two years old who had a stem cell transplant for acute myeloid leukemia, so the T cells may come from the graft donor.

This sequence joins TRBV5-1 and TRBJ1-1; TRBD1 aligns across 7 bases. The V gene's germline CDR1 is SGHRS and CDR2 YFSETQ. The CDR3 runs to 15 residues. J was trimmed by 4 bases and V by 0 bases; bases with no gene match: 6. This CDR3 is CASSLGGGEGTEAFF. The CDR3 nucleotides read TGCGCCAGCAGCTTGGGAGGGGGCGAAGGCACTGAAGCTTTCTTT. The variable domain in full, with the rest retrieved from reference TRBV5-1 and TRBJ1-1, is KAGVTQTPRYLIKTRGQQVTLSCSPISGHRSVSWYQQTPGQGLQFLFEYFSETQRNKGNFPGRFSGRQFSNSRSEMNVSTLELGDSALYLCASSLGGGEGTEAFFGQGTRLTVV.

V gene TRBV6-5 combines with J gene TRBJ2-5; no firm D call. Germline CDR1 and CDR2: MNHEY and SVGAGI. This CDR3 has 16 amino acids. Trimming shortened V by 2 bases and J by 3 bases, and 16 bases separated the two germline ends. CDR3 protein: CASSYAGWRFEETQYF. CDR3 bases: TGTGCCAGCAGTTACGCCGGCTGGCGGTTCGAAGAGACCCAGTACTTC.

The rearrangement joins TRBV6-1 to TRBJ2-1; 13 bases map to TRBD2. The CDR3 loop spans 16 amino acids. J gave up 2 bases and V 6 bases, and 4 bases lay outside the gene matches. Germline V gene data show CDR1 as MNHNS and CDR2 as SASEGT. CDR3 region: CASSELAGGTYNEQFF. For the CDR3, the DNA is TGTGCCAGCAGCGAACTAGCGGGGGGGACCTACAATGAGCAGTTCTTC.

This clonotype was counted at least ten times. The J gene is TRBJ2-7, the V gene TRBV29-1; 9 bases are shared with TRBD2. The CDR3 sequence is 16 residues long. The germline CDR1 and CDR2 sequences are SQVTM and ANQGSEA. The trim removed 8 bases at V and 0 bases at J, leaving 14 bases unmatched. The chain's CDR3 is CSLQLLLSGSSYEQYV. The CDR3 nucleotides read TGCAGCCTCCAACTGCTACTTAGCGGGAGCTCCTACGAGCAGTACGTC.

The chain uses TRBV5-1 and TRBJ2-1; D is perhaps TRBD1 or TRBD2 (6 bases each). Germline assignment: CDR1 SGHRS and CDR2 YFSETQ. Trimming left V 0 bases short and J 4 bases short, with 14 bases between. The CDR3 runs to 16 residues. The chain's CDR3 is CASSLAGARGYNEQFF. The CDR3 DNA reads TGCGCCAGCAGCTTGGCGGGGGCGCGGGGATACAATGAGCAGTTCTTC.

This clonotype was counted only a few times. The chain recombines TRBV29-1 with TRBJ2-7; D is possibly TRBD1 or TRBD2 (5 bases each). The CDR3 has 14 amino acids. V was trimmed by 4 bases and J by 2 bases, leaving 15 bases between them. CDR1 and CDR2 (germline): SQVTM, ANQGSEA. The CDR3: CSVVSRDGAYEQYF. CDR3 nucleotides: TGCAGCGTTGTGAGTCGGGACGGAGCCTACGAGCAGTACTTC.

The sample holds many counts of this clonotype. J is TRBJ1-4 and V is TRBV20-1; 12 nucleotides match TRBD1. This CDR3 comprises 13 residues. CDR1 and CDR2 from the germline V gene are DFQATT and SNEGSKA (reference sequence). With 6 bases clipped from V and 7 bases from J, the junction kept 3 bases outside the gene matches. CDR3 sequence reads: CSAPGQGAEKLFF. The CDR3 coding sequence is TGCAGTGCCCCGGGACAGGGGGCTGAAAAACTGTTTTTT.

This clonotype was detected many times. This chain uses TRBV5-1 with TRBJ2-1; possibly TRBD2 for D (5 bases). Per the germline V gene, CDR1 is SGHRS and CDR2 is YFSETQ. The V gene lost 3 bases and the J gene lost 4 bases, with 14 bases spanning the gap. This CDR3 comprises 15 residues. The CDR3 is CASSWGEYGYNEQFF. The DNA of the CDR3 is TGCGCCAGCAGCTGGGGAGAATACGGGTACAATGAGCAGTTCTTC.

The rearrangement links TRBV19 to TRBJ2-7, with 7 bases fitting TRBD1. V lost 9 bases and J lost 0; bases outside the gene matches: 8. The CDR3 is made up of 14 amino acids. Germline CDR1 reads LNHDA; CDR2 reads SQIVND (reference sequence). The CDR3 loop reads CASVRDSHSYEQYF. CDR3 sequence (DNA): TGTGCCAGCGTTCGGGACAGCCACTCCTACGAGCAGTACTTC. The full variable domain, rest sourced from reference TRBV19 and TRBJ2-7, is DGGITQSPKYLFRKEGQNVTLSCEQNLNHDAMYWYRQDPGQGLRLIYYSQIVNDFQKGDIAEGYSVSREKKESFPLTVTSAQKNPTAFYLCASVRDSHSYEQYFGPGTRLTVT.

This clonotype was seen repeatedly, ten times or more. The chain couples TRBV20-1 to TRBJ1-3, with D perhaps TRBD1 (6 bases). CDR3 length: 16 residues. CDR1 and CDR2 (germline): DFQATT, SNEGSKA (reference sequence). The ends were cut back, 3 bases at V and 0 bases at J, with 15 bases in the middle. As DNA, the CDR3 is TGCAGTGCTAGTGGACAGCTCATTAACTCTGGAAACACCATATATTTT. Translation: CSASGQLINSGNTIYF.

The chain links TRBV13 to TRBJ2-7, with a tentative D call TRBD2 (5 bases). This CDR3 contains 15 residues. Germline V lookup: CDR1 PRHDT, CDR2 FYEKMQ (reference sequence). Trimming cost V 4 bases and J 4 bases, with 17 bases left between them. CDR3 bases: TGTGCCAGCAGCTCATTCTCGAGGAGGACTTACGAGCAGTACTTC. Translation: CASSSFSRRTYEQYF.

The chain joins TRBV6-1 to TRBJ1-4; no definite D call. This CDR3 is built from 15 residues. V lost 6 bases and J 8 bases, leaving 19 bases between the germline ends. Germline CDR1 is MNHNS and CDR2 is SASEGT. For the CDR3, the DNA is TGTGCCAGCAGGCTCGGCCAGGCCGCGAAGGAAAAACTGTTTTTT. Protein sequence: CASRLGQAAKEKLFF.

Many counts were recorded for this clonotype. J is TRBJ1-2 and V is TRBV15, with 8 nucleotides matching TRBD1. Germline values: CDR1 LNHNV, CDR2 YYDKDF (reference sequence). V gave up 5 bases and J gave up 2 bases; unmatched junction bases: 4. The CDR3 is 14 amino acids. Here the CDR3 DNA reads TGTGCCACCAGCGGGACAGGCGAAAACTATGGCTACACCTTC. This sequence encodes CATSGTGENYGYTF.

Regarding this clonotype: The junction differs from germline at one of its ends, possibly a read error. The V and J genes are TRBV12-3 or TRBV12-4 and TRBJ2-7; 10 bases align to TRBD1. The CDR3 loop spans 14 amino acids. The CDR3 loop reads CASRKSGTGVEEYF. The DNA of the CDR3 is TGTGCCAGCAGGAAGTCCGGGACAGGGGTCGAGGAGTACTTC.

CDR3 DNA sequence: TGCGCCAGCAGCTACGGTGTCGGGGAAGAGACCCAGTACTTC. Translation: CASSYGVGEETQYF. This chain uses TRBV5-1 with TRBJ2-5; TRBD2 is a possible D gene (5 bases). The germline V gene encodes CDR1 SGHRS and CDR2 YFSETQ. This CDR3 is 14 amino acids long. V lost 3 bases, J lost 3 bases, and 12 bases lay in between.

The chain recombines TRBV28 with TRBJ1-6; perhaps TRBD1 as D (5 bases). CDR3 size: 17 residues. V was pared by 1 base and J by 4 bases, with 14 bases between. The germline gives CDR1 MDHEN, CDR2 SYDVKM. The CDR3 DNA is TGTGCCAGCAGTTTATATGGGCGGGACCTTTATAATTCACCCCTCCACTTT. This codes for CASSLYGRDLYNSPLHF.

In this sample, this clonotype turned up a few times. The CDR3, as DNA: TGCGCCAGCAGCGAATTGGACGTAGAGAGGGAGCAGTACTTC. Encoded protein: CASSELDVEREQYF. The chain uses TRBV5-1 and TRBJ2-7; D ambiguous. The V gene's germline CDR1 is SGHRS and CDR2 YFSETQ. Between the trimmed V and J ends, which lost 4 bases and 7 bases, there was a span of 18 bases. The CDR3 runs to 14 residues.

This clonotype showed up many times. The chain couples TRBV29-1 to TRBJ2-3; TRBD1 aligns across 11 bases. The V gene end was trimmed by 7 bases and the J gene end by 7 bases; junction bases not matched to a gene: 4. CDR1 and CDR2 (germline): SQVTM, ANQGSEA. The CDR3 consists of 12 residues. In DNA form, the CDR3 reads TGCAGCGCCGGACAGGGGGCGAATACGCAGTATTTT. It encodes CSAGQGANTQYF.

This clonotype has at least ten counts. V gene TRBV20-1 combines with J gene TRBJ2-1; 8 bases agree with TRBD1. Germline-derived CDR1 and CDR2 are DFQATT and SNEGSKA (reference sequence). The CDR3 is 15 amino acids. V shed 0 bases, J shed 6 bases, and the junction held 7 bases outside the gene matches. CDR3: CSARDPRQGSNEQFF. The DNA of the CDR3 is TGCAGTGCTAGAGATCCAAGACAGGGGTCCAATGAGCAGTTCTTC.

This clonotype was counted at least ten times. The chain recombines TRBV20-1 with TRBJ2-7, with a possible D match to TRBD2 (6 bases). Germline assignment: CDR1 DFQATT and CDR2 SNEGSKA (reference sequence). The CDR3 contains 11 residues. V was shortened by 6 bases and J by 3 bases, with 9 bases between the two germline ends. The CDR3 spells CSAMTSYEQYV. The DNA of the CDR3 is TGCAGTGCGATGACTAGCTACGAGCAGTACGTC.